The clone carrying this T cell receptor (beta chain) was observed once. Preparation of the TCRbeta library used unique molecular identifiers. Each CDR3 protein is one row after TCRdb ran MiXCR on the PCR reads. Of under 450,000 distinct CDR3 sequences listed, less than 15% are singletons. V dropped 2 bases and J dropped 7; count of bases not matched to a gene: 8. This CDR3 contains 15 residues. The germline gives CDR1 SGHAT, CDR2 FQNNGV. The source of the sample is a study of T-cell reconstitution after alpha-beta-depleted transplantation in children. The specimen comprised PBMCs, sampled from the stem cell graft. The source of this sequence is a human donor who donated a stem cell graft to a child with Fanconi anemia. The chain joins TRBV11-2 to TRBJ2-1; 7 bases fit TRBD2. CDR3 coding DNA: TGTGCCAGCAGCTTACGGTGGGCGGGGGAAAATGAGCAGTTCTTC. Amino acids: CASSLRWAGENEQFF.